Described below is a single TCR beta chain sequence and its context. Per the original methods: Reference gene primer amplification yielded estimated nucleated cell counts. Profiled with immunoSEQ multiplex PCR; TCRdb holds only in-frame clones, not every one. D and trimming were read from the DNA, whereas the V and J calls and clone size are those reported in that table. The repertoire has roughly 280,000 clones, around nine tenths of them found once; the top ten carry about 8.6%. The data stem from a study of blood T cell repertoires in COVID-19. Turning to the study itself: Specimens from acute and convalescent COVID-19 originated in the United States, Italy and Spain. PBMCs, B-cell-depleted T cells, or T cells provided the cDNA or gDNA that made up the material.

Source material: peripheral blood. This receptor was identified in a man between 40 and 49 years old with active or convalescent COVID-19.

This CDR3 reads CASSQRASENTGELFF. The CDR3 DNA is TGTGCCAGCAGCCAAAGGGCTAGCGAGAACACCGGGGAGCTGTTTTTT. This chain links TRBV3-1 (or the pseudogene TRBV3-2) with TRBJ2-2; a possible D gene is TRBD2 (6 bases). V lost 2 bases and J 1 base, leaving 11 bases between the germline ends. From germline, CDR1 is LGHDT and CDR2 YNNKEL (reference sequence). There are 16 residues in the CDR3.